Reported below is one TCR beta chain. The sample has other DNA sequences that encode this CDR3 too. This sample was taken from a study of shared clonotypes between healthy human individuals. Germline V gene lookup returns CDR1 SEHNR and CDR2 FQNEAQ (reference sequence). The V gene lost 0 bases and the J gene lost 5 bases, with 16 bases spanning the gap. There are 16 residues in the CDR3. TCRdb's table, derived via immunoSEQ multiplex PCR, lists solely in-frame clones and lacks some. This sample yields approximately 500,000 clones, of which about four fifths are seen a single time; roughly 13% belongs to the top ten.

Sequences were obtained from PBMCs. The V call is TRBV7-9, the J call TRBJ2-5; possibly TRBD2 for D (7 bases). The receptor was isolated from a woman between 40 and 50 years old in good health. Some clones in this sample may be carry-over from other donors' samples. CDR3 residues: CASSLARASGQETQYF. In DNA form, the CDR3 reads TGTGCCAGCAGCTTAGCGAGGGCTAGCGGACAGGAGACCCAGTACTTC.